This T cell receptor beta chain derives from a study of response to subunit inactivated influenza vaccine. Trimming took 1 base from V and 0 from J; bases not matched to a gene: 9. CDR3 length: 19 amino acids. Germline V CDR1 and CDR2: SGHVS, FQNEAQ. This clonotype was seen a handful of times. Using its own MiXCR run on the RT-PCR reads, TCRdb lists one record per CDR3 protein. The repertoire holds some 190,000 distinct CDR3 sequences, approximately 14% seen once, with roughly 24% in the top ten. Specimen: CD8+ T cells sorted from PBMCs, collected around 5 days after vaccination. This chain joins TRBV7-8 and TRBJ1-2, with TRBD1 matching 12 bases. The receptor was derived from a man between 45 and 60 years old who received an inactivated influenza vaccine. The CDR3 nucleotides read TGTGCCAGCAGCTTAGGGACCCGGGACAGGGGGCGACCTAACTATGGCTACACCTTC. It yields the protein CASSLGTRDRGRPNYGYTF.